The clone carrying this T cell receptor (beta chain) was seen a single time. The sample is drawn from a study of blood T cell repertoires in COVID-19. In the study's own analysis: Scientists estimated how many nucleated cells there were by amplifying reference gene primers. Assay: immunoSEQ multiplex PCR; the TCRdb copy retains only in-frame clones and omits some. D and trimming were read from the DNA, whereas the V and J calls and clone size are those reported in that table. The sample gives about 290,000 clones, approximately 91% of which show up once; approximately 1.5% is in the top ten. This receptor was identified in a woman in her 40s who had recovered from COVID-19. Sequencing input: PBMCs or T cells enriched from blood (not recorded which).

DNA for the CDR3: TGTGCCAGCAGTTTCGAGCGTCCCACGGATACGCAGTATTTT. Translating gives CASSFERPTDTQYF. The chain combines TRBV6-2 or TRBV6-3 with TRBJ2-3, with D hard to call. Per germline, CDR1 MNHEY and CDR2 SVGEGT. CDR3 size: 14 residues. The V end was cut by 4 bases, the J end by 6 bases, with 14 bases between.